This T cell receptor beta chain is from a study of T cell responses to AZD1222 COVID-19 vaccine. This CDR3 contains 15 residues. Germline loops: CDR1 SGHVS, CDR2 FQNEAQ. V was cut by 1 base and J by 11 bases, with 15 bases left in between. Regarding this clone: The antigen remains unidentified.

This table comes from immunoSEQ multiplex PCR, and its TCRdb copy is limited to in-frame clones, with some not included. This table holds over 100,000 clones, roughly 91% found once. Study-wide results and caveats: Donors in the cohort were predominantly white British and more often female, and clonal diversity was possibly underestimated.

This specimen was peripheral blood, taken 28 days after the second AZD1222 dose. This chain links TRBV7-8 with TRBJ1-6, with a weak D call TRBD1 (6 bases). The origin of this receptor is an adult who received the AZD1222 COVID-19 vaccine. In DNA form, the CDR3 reads TGTGCCAGCAGCTTAGGCCACAATCGACAGGCACCCCTCCACTTT. Amino acids: CASSLGHNRQAPLHF.